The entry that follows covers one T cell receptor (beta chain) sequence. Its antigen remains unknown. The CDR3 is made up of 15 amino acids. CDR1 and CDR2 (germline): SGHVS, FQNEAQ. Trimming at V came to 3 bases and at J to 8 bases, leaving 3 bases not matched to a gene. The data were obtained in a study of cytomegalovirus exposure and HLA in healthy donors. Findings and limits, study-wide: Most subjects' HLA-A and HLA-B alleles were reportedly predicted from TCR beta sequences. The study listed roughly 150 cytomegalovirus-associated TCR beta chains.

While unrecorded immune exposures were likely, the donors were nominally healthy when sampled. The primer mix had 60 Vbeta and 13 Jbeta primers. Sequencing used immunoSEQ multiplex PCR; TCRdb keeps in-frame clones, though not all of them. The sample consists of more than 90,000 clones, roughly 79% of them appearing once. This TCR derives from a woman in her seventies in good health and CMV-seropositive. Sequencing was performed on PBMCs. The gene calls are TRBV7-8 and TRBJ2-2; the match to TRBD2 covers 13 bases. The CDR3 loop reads CASSFGTSGMGELFF. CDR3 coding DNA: TGTGCCAGCAGCTTCGGGACTAGCGGGATGGGGGAGCTGTTTTTT.